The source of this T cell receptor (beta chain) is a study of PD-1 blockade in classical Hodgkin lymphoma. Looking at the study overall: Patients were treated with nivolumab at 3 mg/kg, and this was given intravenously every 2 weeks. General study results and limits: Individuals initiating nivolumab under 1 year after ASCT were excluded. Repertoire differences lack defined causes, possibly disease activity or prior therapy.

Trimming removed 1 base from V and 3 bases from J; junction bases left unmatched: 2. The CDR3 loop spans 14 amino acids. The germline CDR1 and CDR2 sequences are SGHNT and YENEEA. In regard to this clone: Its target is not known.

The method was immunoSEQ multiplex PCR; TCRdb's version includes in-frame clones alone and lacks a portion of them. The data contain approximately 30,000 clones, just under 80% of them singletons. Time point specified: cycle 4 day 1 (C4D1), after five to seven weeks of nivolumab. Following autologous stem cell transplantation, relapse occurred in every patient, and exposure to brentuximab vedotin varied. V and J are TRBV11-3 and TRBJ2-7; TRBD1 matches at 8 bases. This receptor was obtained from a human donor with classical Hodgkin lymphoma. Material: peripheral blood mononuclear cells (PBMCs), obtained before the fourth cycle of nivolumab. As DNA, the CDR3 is TGTGCCAGCAGCTTAGCAGGGACAGGCTACGAGCAGTACTTC. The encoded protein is CASSLAGTGYEQYF.